This passage covers 18 T cell receptor beta chains from one sample sequenced in a study of T cells after yellow fever vaccination. MiXCR, applied by TCRdb to the 5' RACE reads, yields one record per CDR3 protein. This sample has 200,000 to 250,000 distinct CDR3 sequences, with 3.2% found just once. The input for sequencing was CD4+ T cells sorted from PBMCs, taken 10 days after the yellow fever booster vaccination. The receptors here all came from a man aged 18 to 29 who received the YFV17D yellow fever vaccine.

CDR3 region: CSAASAEAFF. The CDR3 DNA is TGCAGCGCGGCGTCGGCTGAAGCTTTCTTT. The genes are TRBV29-1 and TRBJ1-1; D unresolved. The CDR3 is 10 residues long. Deletions cut 7 bases from V and 6 bases from J, with 9 bases between. Germline V gene lookup returns CDR1 SQVTM and CDR2 ANQGSEA.

This clonotype was observed a handful of times. In nucleotides, the CDR3 is TGTGCCAGCAGCTCGTCCCTGGTGACTGAAGCTTTCTTT. Translation gives CASSSSLVTEAFF. The chain is built from TRBV7-9 and TRBJ1-1; no firm D call. This CDR3 comprises 13 residues. Germline V gene lookup returns CDR1 SEHNR and CDR2 FQNEAQ (reference sequence). Trimming removed 4 bases from V and 5 bases from J, with 11 bases in between.

In this sample, this clonotype turned up many times. The chain links TRBV12-3 or TRBV12-4 to TRBJ1-3, with 7 positions matching TRBD1. J was trimmed by 0 bases and V by 5 bases; bases with no gene match: 10. CDR3 length equals 17 residues. The CDR3 DNA reads TGTGCCAGCAGTCGGAGAACACAGGGGAGCTCTGGAAACACCATATATTTT. It translates to CASSRRTQGSSGNTIYF.

The rearrangement uses TRBV5-1 and TRBJ2-7; 11 positions match TRBD2. The ends lost 2 bases at V and 3 bases at J; junction bases unmatched: 16. The CDR3 contains 19 residues. From germline, CDR1 is SGHRS and CDR2 YFSETQ. The CDR3 region has the DNA TGCGCCAGCAGCTTAGCCACTAGCGGGGGCCCCCAGATCTACTACGAGCAGTACTTC. It encodes CASSLATSGGPQIYYEQYF.

This clonotype has ten or more counts. The chain joins TRBV3-1 to TRBJ1-2; TRBD1 matches 7 bases. CDR3 size: 15 residues. The ends lost 0 bases at V and 3 bases at J; junction bases unmatched: 4. CDR1 is LGHDT and CDR2 is YNNKEL in the germline V gene (reference sequence). CDR3 sequence (DNA): TGTGCCAGCAGCCAAGATCACAGGGGTGACTATGGCTACACCTTC. This sequence encodes CASSQDHRGDYGYTF.

This clonotype was counted a few times. This sequence joins TRBV29-1 and TRBJ1-1; the match to TRBD1 covers 8 bases. In germline, CDR1 is SQVTM, CDR2 ANQGSEA. The CDR3 runs 12 residues. V was clipped by 7 bases and J by 0 bases; unmatched bases: 1. The CDR3 nucleotides read TGCAGCGGGGGACAGGTGAACACTGAAGCTTTCTTT. This translates into CSGGQVNTEAFF. Using reference TRBV29-1 and TRBJ1-1 for the parts outside the CDR3, the full variable domain is SAVISQKPSRDICQRGTSLTIQCQVDSQVTMMFWYRQQPGQSLTLIATANQGSEATYESGFVIDKFPISRPNLTFSTLTVSNMSPEDSSIYLCSGGQVNTEAFFGQGTRLTVV.

This clonotype was seen many times. V gene TRBV9 combines with J gene TRBJ2-2; 10 bases map to TRBD2. The germline V gene has CDR1 SGDLS and CDR2 YYNGEE. The CDR3 is made up of 15 amino acids. The V and J ends lost 0 bases and 6 bases, in that order; junction bases with no gene match: 2. This CDR3 is CASSVDGLAAGELFF. CDR3 sequence (DNA): TGTGCCAGCAGCGTAGATGGACTAGCGGCCGGGGAGCTGTTTTTT.

This clonotype has just a few counts. The genes are TRBV20-1 and TRBJ2-5, with 7 bases matching TRBD1. V lost 6 bases, J lost 7 bases, and 14 bases stayed unmatched. This CDR3 comprises 14 residues. Germline values: CDR1 DFQATT, CDR2 SNEGSKA (reference sequence). In DNA form, the CDR3 reads TGCAGTGCCAGCACAGGGGTGATAGGGGGGACCCAGTACTTC. Protein sequence: CSASTGVIGGTQYF.

This clonotype was recorded many times. The rearrangement uses TRBV5-6 and TRBJ2-3, with D perhaps matching TRBD2 (5 bases). Trimming cost V 8 bases and J 0 bases, with 19 bases left between them. CDR3 length equals 16 residues. Germline assignment: CDR1 SGHDT and CDR2 YYEEEE. The CDR3 protein is CASSREPRPSTDTQYF. CDR3 DNA sequence: TGTGCCAGTAGCCGGGAACCTCGACCTAGCACAGATACGCAGTATTTT.

There are a few counts of this clonotype. The chain recombines TRBV12-3 or TRBV12-4 with TRBJ2-6; D ambiguous. The CDR3 is 17 amino acids. V lost 6 bases to trimming and J lost 0 bases, with 15 bases between them. The CDR3 loop reads CASSQVHRRSGANVLTF. CDR3 coding DNA: TGTGCCAGCAGCCAAGTCCACCGCCGCTCTGGGGCCAACGTCCTGACTTTC.

This clonotype was observed a few times. This chain links TRBV4-1 with TRBJ1-4; D ambiguous. Germline V gene lookup returns CDR1 MGHRA and CDR2 YSYEKL. This CDR3 region has 12 residues. Trimming removed 1 base at V and 8 bases at J, with 5 bases between. CDR3 nucleotide sequence: TGCGCCAGCAGCCAAGTGCTAGAAAAACTGTTTTTT. Translated, it gives CASSQVLEKLFF.

This clonotype appeared a few times. The rearrangement uses TRBV5-1 and TRBJ1-5, with 8 bases identical to TRBD1. Germline assignment: CDR1 SGHRS and CDR2 YFSETQ. Germline trimming cut 1 base from V and 5 bases from J; bases unmatched to any gene: 8. This CDR3 is built from 16 residues. Written as DNA, the CDR3 is TGCGCCAGCAGCTTGATCGAAAAGACAGGGGATCAGCCCCAGCATTTT. Its translation is CASSLIEKTGDQPQHF.

This clonotype showed up just a few times. CDR3 amino acids: CASSTHGTGLSYGYTF. The CDR3 nucleotides are TGTGCCAGCAGCACCCACGGGACAGGGCTTTCCTATGGCTACACCTTC. The rearrangement links TRBV28 to TRBJ1-2; 9 bases match TRBD1. The CDR3 spans 16 residues. CDR1 MDHEN and CDR2 SYDVKM come from the germline V gene. After removal of 6 bases from V and 4 bases from J, the junction contained 12 bases not matched to a gene.

This clonotype was seen repeatedly, ten times or more. CDR3: CASSPVGVGETQYF. The CDR3 DNA follows: TGTGCCAGCAGCCCGGTCGGGGTGGGGGAGACCCAGTACTTC. V and J are TRBV12-3 or TRBV12-4 and TRBJ2-5, with D possibly being TRBD2 (5 bases). The CDR3 runs 14 residues. Trimming removed 6 bases from V and 5 bases from J, with 16 bases in between.

This clonotype has at least ten counts. The chain joins TRBV7-9 to TRBJ2-1; 7 positions agree with TRBD2. V lost 11 bases and J lost 10; bases outside the gene matches: 11. This CDR3 is 12 amino acids long. Germline V gives CDR1 SEHNR, CDR2 FQNEAQ (reference sequence). The CDR3 DNA is TGTGCCCAAGCGGGGTTCTCAGGGGAGCAGTTCTTC. This translates into CAQAGFSGEQFF. Full variable domain (remainder filled in from reference TRBV7-9 and TRBJ2-1): DTGVSQNPRHKITKRGQNVTFRCDPISEHNRLYWYRQTLGQGPEFLTYFQNEAQLEKSRLLSDRFSAERPKGSFSTLEIQRTEQGDSAMYLCAQAGFSGEQFFGPGTRLTVL.

In its sample, this clonotype was seen a few times. The V gene is TRBV24-1, the J gene TRBJ1-6; 7 bases agree with TRBD1. Germline lookup yields CDR1 KGHDR and CDR2 SFDVKD. Unmatched junction bases numbered 11, after V lost 4 bases and J lost 9 bases. The CDR3 loop spans 16 amino acids. The CDR3 nucleotides are TGTGCCACCAGTGAGGGGGACAGCCGACGGGGTTCACCCCTCCACTTT. The encoded protein is CATSEGDSRRGSPLHF.

The table lists this clonotype with a few counts. The gene calls are TRBV20-1 and TRBJ1-5, with 10 bases aligning to TRBD1. V lost 5 bases and J lost 1; bases outside the gene matches: 2. The CDR3 consists of 14 residues. CDR1 and CDR2 from the germline V gene are DFQATT and SNEGSKA (reference sequence). For the CDR3, the DNA is TGCAGTGCTGTGGACAGGGGGAGCAATCAGCCCCAGCATTTT. Its translation is CSAVDRGSNQPQHF.

This clonotype was observed a few times. The chain uses TRBV6-1 and TRBJ2-3; 8 bases match TRBD2. This CDR3 is 16 amino acids long. Per the germline V gene, CDR1 is MNHNS and CDR2 is SASEGT. The V gene end was trimmed by 2 bases and the J gene end by 4 bases; junction bases not matched to a gene: 8. The CDR3 DNA sequence: TGTGCCAGCAGTGAATTTTACGGGGGGGCAGCAGATACGCAGTATTTT. It codes for CASSEFYGGAADTQYF.